Following are 30 T cell receptor beta chains from one sample sequenced in a study of cytomegalovirus exposure and HLA in healthy donors. A multiplex PCR was run with 60 Vbeta primers and 13 Jbeta primers. This table comes from immunoSEQ multiplex PCR, and its TCRdb copy is limited to in-frame clones, with some not included. The sample holds some 150,000 clones, about 86% seen once. The specimen was PBMCs. All receptors derive from a woman aged 30 to 39 in good health and CMV-seronegative.

The V gene is TRBV19, the J gene TRBJ1-1; 9 nucleotides agree with TRBD1. The CDR3 sequence is 15 residues long. Germline CDR1 is LNHDA and CDR2 is SQIVND (reference sequence). Trimming removed 7 bases from V and 5 bases from J; junction bases left unmatched: 11. The DNA for the CDR3 is TGTGCCAGTAAGCTTACAGGGGGCGCGAGTACTGAAGCTTTCTTT. Protein: CASKLTGGASTEAFF.

The gene calls are TRBV7-3 and TRBJ1-1, with D maybe TRBD1 (6 bases). The CDR3 sequence is 15 residues long. V lost 2 bases and J lost 4, with 14 bases in between. The germline V gene has CDR1 SGHTA and CDR2 FQGTGA. The CDR3 reads CASSLQGRLSTEAFF. CDR3 bases: TGTGCCAGCAGCTTACAGGGGAGACTTTCCACTGAAGCTTTCTTT.

The CDR3 DNA sequence: TGTGCCTGGAGTGTCTCGCGACGAACGGCAGGGAGGGGAAACACCATATATTTT. Protein: CAWSVSRRTAGRGNTIYF. This rearrangement joins TRBV30 to TRBJ1-3, with D possibly TRBD1 on 5 matching bases. This CDR3 comprises 18 residues. Germline CDR1 and CDR2: GTSNPN and SVGIG (reference sequence). Deletions cut 0 bases from V and 4 bases from J, with 22 bases between.

This chain links TRBV18 with TRBJ1-4, with D unresolved. The CDR3 is 16 residues long. V lost 1 base to trimming and J lost 0 bases, with 9 bases between them. Germline V CDR1 and CDR2: KGHSH, LQKENI. CDR3 region: CASSPLSGATNEKLFF. DNA of the CDR3: TGTGCCAGCTCACCACTCTCGGGAGCAACTAATGAAAAACTGTTTTTT. Filled out from reference TRBV18 and TRBJ1-4, the complete variable domain reads NAGVMQNPRHLVRRRGQEARLRCSPMKGHSHVYWYRQLPEEGLKFMVYLQKENIIDESGMPKERFSAEFPKEGPSILRIQQVVRGDSAAYFCASSPLSGATNEKLFFGSGTQLSVL.

Only one count was recorded for this clone. J is TRBJ2-3 and V is TRBV7-6, with 9 bases that match TRBD2. V dropped 5 bases and J dropped 2; count of bases not matched to a gene: 8. CDR1 and CDR2 from the germline V gene are SGHVS and FNYEAQ. The CDR3 length is 16 residues. Here the CDR3 DNA reads TGTGCCAGCAGCCCCGAAGTAGCGGGGGCCACAGATACGCAGTATTTT. This gives the protein CASSPEVAGATDTQYF. The full variable domain, with the rest looked up from reference TRBV7-6 and TRBJ2-3, is GAGVSQSPRYKVTKRGQDVALRCDPISGHVSLYWYRQALGQGPEFLTYFNYEAQQDKSGLPNDRFSAERPEGSISTLTIQRTEQRDSAMYRCASSPEVAGATDTQYFGPGTRLTVL.

This clone has just one count. The chain carries TRBV28 and TRBJ2-5; 7 bases match TRBD1. The CDR3 covers 15 residues. With V trimmed by 4 bases and J by 4 bases, 9 bases remained unmatched. Germline lookup yields CDR1 MDHEN and CDR2 SYDVKM. CDR3 loop: CASSSPGTAGETQYF. The CDR3 bases are TGTGCCAGCAGTTCCCCTGGGACAGCAGGAGAGACCCAGTACTTC.

To note about this clone: Its ends do not fully match the called genes, so a read error is possible. The same CDR3 also results from other DNA sequences found in this sample. The chain couples TRBV7-9 to TRBJ1-1, with D possibly TRBD1 on 5 matching bases. The length of the CDR3 is 15 residues. Germline loops: CDR1 SEHNR, CDR2 FQNEAQ (reference sequence). CDR3 nucleotides: TGTGCCAGCAGCTCTACTGGGGCAGGGAACACTGAGGCTTTCTTT. As protein: CASSSTGAGNTEAFF.

This clone was picked up one time. V is TRBV29-1 and J is TRBJ2-4; weak D call: TRBD2 (5 bases). V was pared by 4 bases and J by 0 bases, with 10 bases between. CDR1 is SQVTM and CDR2 is ANQGSEA in the germline V gene. The CDR3 covers 14 residues. DNA for the CDR3: TGCAGCGTTGTAGCGAAACTAGCCAAAAACATTCAGTACTTC. Translated: CSVVAKLAKNIQYF. Variable domain in full (rest from reference TRBV29-1 and TRBJ2-4): SAVISQKPSRDICQRGTSLTIQCQVDSQVTMMFWYRQQPGQSLTLIATANQGSEATYESGFVIDKFPISRPNLTFSTLTVSNMSPEDSSIYLCSVVAKLAKNIQYFGAGTRLSVL.

This chain uses TRBV7-8 with TRBJ2-5, with 7 bases identical to TRBD2. After removal of 2 bases from V and 7 bases from J, the junction contained 13 bases not matched to a gene. The CDR3 runs to 16 residues. Looked up from germline, CDR1 is SGHVS and CDR2 is FQNEAQ. In DNA, the CDR3 is TGTGCCAGCAGCTTAACCGTCCGGGACTACTTCGTGACCCAGTACTTC. It translates to CASSLTVRDYFVTQYF.

CDR3 bases: TGTGCCAGCTCACCAACTAGCGGGAGTTGGGAGCAGTACTTC. Translating it yields CASSPTSGSWEQYF. J is TRBJ2-7 and V is TRBV18, with 11 bases fitting TRBD2. Trimming cost V 2 bases and J 7 bases; bases outside gene matches: 4. Per the germline V gene, CDR1 is KGHSH and CDR2 is LQKENI. This CDR3 contains 14 residues.

The chain combines TRBV5-1 with TRBJ2-5; 9 bases line up with TRBD2. The CDR3 contains 17 residues. Unmatched junction bases numbered 14, after V lost 4 bases and J lost 4 bases. Per germline, CDR1 SGHRS and CDR2 YFSETQ. The CDR3 sequence is CASSPGGSGRVLETQYF. CDR3 bases: TGCGCCAGCAGCCCCGGTGGTAGCGGGAGAGTGTTAGAGACCCAGTACTTC.

The V call is TRBV18, the J call TRBJ1-2; 7 bases match TRBD1. CDR3 length: 15 residues. Per germline, CDR1 KGHSH and CDR2 LQKENI. Unmatched junction bases numbered 7, after V lost 2 bases and J lost 4 bases. The CDR3 sequence is CASSPSTGHGYGYTF. In DNA form, the CDR3 reads TGTGCCAGCTCACCATCGACAGGGCACGGCTATGGCTACACCTTC.

Notes on this clone: One end of the junction is discordant with germline, which a read error may explain. The gene calls are TRBV7-9 and TRBJ1-2; no clear D. The CDR3 totals 15 residues. CDR1 and CDR2 from the germline V gene are SEHNR and FQNEAQ (reference sequence). CDR3 sequence: CSSSLGRIPHYGYTF. In DNA, the CDR3 is TGTTCCAGCAGCTTAGGCAGGATACCGCATTATGGCTACACCTTC.

V is TRBV27 and J is TRBJ2-5; 15 bases agree with TRBD2. The ends lost 5 bases at V and 7 bases at J; junction bases unmatched: 8. The CDR3 loop spans 16 amino acids. CDR1 is MNHEY and CDR2 is SMNVEV in the germline V gene (reference sequence). CDR3 in DNA: TGTGCCAGCAGTCCATGGACTAGCGGGAGGGCCGGGACCCAGTACTTC. Translating gives CASSPWTSGRAGTQYF.

This chain uses TRBV11-2 with TRBJ2-7, with TRBD1 as a possible D gene (7 bases). This CDR3 has 15 amino acids. Germline V CDR1 and CDR2: SGHAT, FQNNGV. Trimming took off 3 bases at V and 3 bases at J, with 15 bases between the two ends. CDR3 nucleotide sequence: TGTGCCAGCAGCTTGGGGAGGACAGGCCGCTACGAGCAGTACTTC. It encodes CASSLGRTGRYEQYF.

This sequence joins TRBV7-9 and TRBJ1-5; no clear D gene. The germline gives CDR1 SEHNR, CDR2 FQNEAQ (reference sequence). This CDR3 is 15 amino acids long. Trimming took off 5 bases at V and 0 bases at J, with 11 bases between the two ends. In DNA, the CDR3 is TGTGCCAGCAGCCCTCAGGATGGTAGCAATCAGCCCCAGCATTTT. As protein: CASSPQDGSNQPQHF.

CDR3 sequence reads: CAWARWGGGTQETQYF. CDR3 DNA sequence: TGTGCCTGGGCCCGCTGGGGAGGAGGGACCCAAGAGACCCAGTACTTC. The genes are TRBV30 and TRBJ2-5; a possible D gene is TRBD2 (6 bases). The germline CDR1 and CDR2 sequences are GTSNPN and SVGIG (reference sequence). This CDR3 contains 16 residues. V dropped 5 bases and J dropped 1 base, with 20 bases sitting between them. Full variable domain (missing parts from reference TRBV30 and TRBJ2-5): SQTIHQWPATLVQPVGSPLSLECTVEGTSNPNLYWYRQAAGRGLQLLFYSVGIGQISSEVPQNLSASRPQDRQFILSSKKLLLSDSGFYLCAWARWGGGTQETQYFGPGTRLLVL.

V usage is TRBV6-5 and J usage is TRBJ2-2, with TRBD2 as a possible D gene (7 bases). V dropped 4 bases and J dropped 4 bases, with 13 bases sitting between them. CDR3 length: 15 amino acids. Germline V gives CDR1 MNHEY, CDR2 SVGAGI. CDR3 residues: CASSWWEGGTGELFF. The CDR3 DNA reads TGTGCCAGCAGTTGGTGGGAGGGGGGCACCGGGGAGCTGTTTTTT.

J is TRBJ1-1 and V is TRBV6-5; 7 nucleotides align to TRBD1. Trimming cost V 5 bases and J 3 bases; bases outside gene matches: 9. Germline CDR1 reads MNHEY; CDR2 reads SVGAGI. This CDR3 is 15 amino acids long. CDR3 sequence (DNA): TGTGCCAGCAGTAGAAACAGGGGAGGCGACACTGAAGCTTTCTTT. Translating gives CASSRNRGGDTEAFF.

The chain has TRBV4-2 and TRBJ2-7; TRBD1 aligns across 10 bases. Germline V lookup: CDR1 LGHNA, CDR2 YNFKEQ. V was clipped by 3 bases and J by 4 bases; unmatched bases: 9. The CDR3 totals 16 residues. CDR3 residues: CASSQGQGRLEYEQYF. The CDR3 bases are TGTGCCAGCAGCCAGGGACAGGGGAGGTTGGAGTACGAGCAGTACTTC.

This rearrangement joins TRBV28 to TRBJ1-1; D is ambiguous. CDR3 size: 10 residues. Trimming cost V 7 bases and J 3 bases, with 3 bases left between them. The germline V gene encodes CDR1 MDHEN and CDR2 SYDVKM. DNA of the CDR3: TGTGCCAGCACTGACACTGAAGCTTTCTTT. Amino acid sequence: CASTDTEAFF. The entire variable domain, with the rest obtained from reference TRBV28 and TRBJ1-1, is as follows: DVKVTQSSRYLVKRTGEKVFLECVQDMDHENMFWYRQDPGLGLRLIYFSYDVKMKEKGDIPEGYSVSREKKERFSLILESASTNQTSMYLCASTDTEAFFGQGTRLTVV.

V gene TRBV27 combines with J gene TRBJ1-1; D is unresolved. The CDR3 totals 12 residues. V gave up 6 bases and J gave up 1 base, with 6 bases separating them. The germline CDR1 and CDR2 sequences are MNHEY and SMNVEV (reference sequence). The CDR3, as DNA: TGTGCCAGCAGGGGAGGGAACACTGAAGCTTTCTTT. As protein: CASRGGNTEAFF.

CDR3 coding DNA: TGTGCCACGAGGGACAGTTATAATTCACCCCTCCACTTT. Translation gives CATRDSYNSPLHF. The chain is built from TRBV10-3 and TRBJ1-6; 7 bases are shared with TRBD1. Germline V gene data show CDR1 as ENHRY and CDR2 as SYGVKD. V was clipped by 10 bases and J by 4 bases; unmatched bases: 4. The CDR3 sequence is 13 residues long.

This chain joins TRBV5-1 and TRBJ2-7; 8 nucleotides line up with TRBD1. This CDR3 has 14 amino acids. CDR1 is SGHRS, CDR2 YFSETQ, per germline. V lost 0 bases and J lost 5; bases outside the gene matches: 4. The CDR3 reads CASSLEDRVDEQYF. The CDR3 nucleotides read TGCGCCAGCAGCTTGGAGGACAGGGTCGACGAGCAGTACTTC.

This chain joins TRBV5-1 and TRBJ1-2; 7 nucleotides align to TRBD1. Germline V gives CDR1 SGHRS, CDR2 YFSETQ. The V segment lost 3 bases and the J segment 5 bases; nucleotides outside the gene matches: 4. This CDR3 has 13 amino acids. The CDR3 protein is CASSSEGAYGYTF. The CDR3 coding sequence is TGCGCCAGCAGCTCAGAGGGGGCTTATGGCTACACCTTC.

This chain connects TRBV28 to TRBJ2-2, with 10 bases fitting TRBD1. CDR1 and CDR2 (germline): MDHEN, SYDVKM. The V segment lost 7 bases and the J segment 1 base; nucleotides outside the gene matches: 6. This CDR3 is built from 16 residues. CDR3 coding DNA: TGTGCCAGCACCAATGGGGACAGGGGGAACACCGGGGAGCTGTTTTTT. It codes for CASTNGDRGNTGELFF. The full variable domain, with the rest looked up from reference TRBV28 and TRBJ2-2, is DVKVTQSSRYLVKRTGEKVFLECVQDMDHENMFWYRQDPGLGLRLIYFSYDVKMKEKGDIPEGYSVSREKKERFSLILESASTNQTSMYLCASTNGDRGNTGELFFGEGSRLTVL.

This sequence joins TRBV30 and TRBJ2-3; possibly TRBD2 for D (5 bases). The CDR3 contains 12 residues. Per the germline V gene, CDR1 is GTSNPN and CDR2 is SVGIG (reference sequence). Trimming left V 7 bases short and J 3 bases short, with 11 bases between. CDR3 protein: CAFGDLTDTQYF. The CDR3 DNA reads as TGTGCCTTCGGGGATTTGACAGATACGCAGTATTTT.

This clone was detected only a few times. This CDR3 reads CASSPQGISTDTQYF. In nucleotides, the CDR3 is TGTGCCAGCAGCCCGCAGGGGATTTCCACAGATACGCAGTATTTT. This chain joins TRBV11-2 and TRBJ2-3, with D maybe TRBD1 (6 bases). The V end lost 5 bases, the J end lost 2 bases, and 14 bases lay between the germline ends. The CDR3 is 15 residues long. CDR1 SGHAT and CDR2 FQNNGV come from the germline V gene.

This clone was seen a few times. The V gene is TRBV7-3, the J gene TRBJ2-3; maybe TRBD1 (5 bases). V gave up 3 bases and J gave up 1 base, with 11 bases separating them. Looked up from germline, CDR1 is SGHTA and CDR2 is FQGTGA. This CDR3 contains 15 residues. The CDR3 coding sequence is TGTGCCAGCAGCTTCACGGACACCGGCACAGATACGCAGTATTTT. Translated, it gives CASSFTDTGTDTQYF.

Regarding this clone: Mismatch with germline at one junction end may stem from a read error. The V and J genes are TRBV7-8 and TRBJ2-7; D possibly corresponds to TRBD1 (6 bases). The CDR3 runs 12 residues. Germline values: CDR1 SGHVS, CDR2 FQNEAQ. In nucleotides, the CDR3 is TGTGCCAGCAGCTCCAACAGGGAAGTCAGGAACTTC. This sequence encodes CASSSNREVRNF.